This T cell receptor (beta chain) is drawn from a study of Tregs in tolerant kidney transplant recipients. The CDR3 loop spans 17 amino acids. After removal of 3 bases from V and 5 bases from J, the junction contained 16 bases not matched to a gene. CDR1 is SGHRS, CDR2 YFSETQ, per germline. Produced via immunoSEQ multiplex PCR; TCRdb's table is partial and in-frame only. Among tens of thousands of clones, 84% were seen once, and the ten largest hold about 4.6%. The clonotype comes from a human donor in good health. Sequenced: CD4+ T cells from blood. The J gene is TRBJ2-5, the V gene TRBV5-1, with 7 nucleotides matching TRBD2. The CDR3 region is CASSWGKMTSPQETQYF. CDR3 nucleotides: TGCGCCAGCAGCTGGGGGAAGATGACTAGCCCTCAGGAGACCCAGTACTTC. The variable domain in full, with the rest retrieved from reference TRBV5-1 and TRBJ2-5, is KAGVTQTPRYLIKTRGQQVTLSCSPISGHRSVSWYQQTPGQGLQFLFEYFSETQRNKGNFPGRFSGRQFSNSRSEMNVSTLELGDSALYLCASSWGKMTSPQETQYFGPGTRLLVL.